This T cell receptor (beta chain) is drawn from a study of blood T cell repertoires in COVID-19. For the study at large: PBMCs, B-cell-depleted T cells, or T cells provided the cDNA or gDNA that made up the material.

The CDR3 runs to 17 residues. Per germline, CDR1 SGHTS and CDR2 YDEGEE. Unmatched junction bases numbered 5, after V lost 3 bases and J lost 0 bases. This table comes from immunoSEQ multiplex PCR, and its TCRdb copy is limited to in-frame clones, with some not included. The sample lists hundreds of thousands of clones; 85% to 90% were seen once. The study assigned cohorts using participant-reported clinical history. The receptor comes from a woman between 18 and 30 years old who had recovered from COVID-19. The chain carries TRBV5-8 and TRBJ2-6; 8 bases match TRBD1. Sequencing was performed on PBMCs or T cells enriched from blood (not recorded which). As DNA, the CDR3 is TGTGCCAGCAGCTCCGGGACAGGCACCTCTGGGGCCAACGTCCTGACTTTC. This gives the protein CASSSGTGTSGANVLTF.